The present T cell receptor (beta chain) was sequenced within a study of regulatory T cells in long-lasting Graves disease. V gave up 2 bases and J gave up 0 bases; unmatched junction bases: 3. Germline values: CDR1 SGHRS, CDR2 YFSETQ. There are 17 residues in the CDR3. Combining iRepertoire HTBI primers with Arm-PCR of CDR3 regions, the authors built TCR beta libraries. TCRdb itself ran the multiplex PCR reads through MiXCR, one entry per CDR3 protein. The sample contains hundreds of thousands of distinct CDR3 sequences, 15% to 20% of which appear only once. Time point specified: newly diagnosed GD, antithyroid drugs for less than 3 months. The authors made the TCR library using RNA they extracted from PBMCs. A further study also used this sample, focusing on T cells in Graves' hyperthyroidism and ophthalmopathy. That investigation notes: Any patient presenting with uncontrolled infection, other autoimmune disease, pregnancy or lactation was left out. First-round RT-PCR of the TCR CDR3 relied on the HTBI primer set.

The clonotype was recovered from a man in his late teens or twenties with Graves disease. Sequencing used peripheral blood mononuclear cells (PBMCs), obtained at new diagnosis, from a patient treated with antithyroid drugs. The chain carries TRBV5-1 and TRBJ2-6; TRBD1 matches at 9 bases. In DNA form, the CDR3 reads TGCGCCAGCAGCTTCACAGGGGGCGTCTCTGGGGCCAACGTCCTGACTTTC. Its protein product is CASSFTGGVSGANVLTF. Looking up the rest from reference TRBV5-1 and TRBJ2-6 gives the full variable domain: KAGVTQTPRYLIKTRGQQVTLSCSPISGHRSVSWYQQTPGQGLQFLFEYFSETQRNKGNFPGRFSGRQFSNSRSEMNVSTLELGDSALYLCASSFTGGVSGANVLTFGAGSRLTVL.